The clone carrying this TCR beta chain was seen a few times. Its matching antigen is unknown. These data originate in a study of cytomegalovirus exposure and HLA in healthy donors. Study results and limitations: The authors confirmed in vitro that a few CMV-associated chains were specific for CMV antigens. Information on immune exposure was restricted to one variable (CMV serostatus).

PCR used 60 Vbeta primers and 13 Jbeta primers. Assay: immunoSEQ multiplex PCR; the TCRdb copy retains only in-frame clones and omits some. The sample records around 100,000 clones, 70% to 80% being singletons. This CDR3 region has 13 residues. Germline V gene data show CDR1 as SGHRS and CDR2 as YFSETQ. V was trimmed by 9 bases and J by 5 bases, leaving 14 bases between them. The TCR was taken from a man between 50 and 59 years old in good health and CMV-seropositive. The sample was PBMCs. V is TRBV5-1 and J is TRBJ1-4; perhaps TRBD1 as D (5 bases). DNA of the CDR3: TGCGCCACCTCGGACGGGGGGAATGAAAAACTGTTTTTT. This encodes CATSDGGNEKLFF.